Here is one T cell receptor beta chain with its context. The sample belongs to a study of T cells after posttransplantation cyclophosphamide. CDR1 MNHEY and CDR2 SMNVEV come from the germline V gene (reference sequence). The CDR3 extends over 16 amino acids. The V gene end was trimmed by 0 bases and the J gene end by 7 bases; junction bases not matched to a gene: 10. Profiling relied on immunoSEQ multiplex PCR, and the TCRdb table lists in-frame clones only, not all of them. The table lists 25,000 to 35,000 clones, 70% to 90% of them singletons. This clonotype was obtained from a woman aged 40-49 years with a blood cancer, CMV-positive, and with a related stem cell donor. Sequenced material: PBMCs. The chain uses TRBV27 and TRBJ2-5, with TRBD2 matching over 8 bases. CDR3 region: CASSLSSGGPVLTQYF. The CDR3 coding sequence is TGTGCCAGCAGTTTATCGAGCGGGGGCCCCGTTTTGACCCAGTACTTC.